A selection of T cell receptor beta chains follows, all from one sample in a study of tumor-infiltrating lymphocytes in primary liver carcinoma. TCRdb reprocessed the multiplex PCR reads via MiXCR and lists one record per CDR3 protein. The sample shows 310,000 or so distinct CDR3 sequences, around three fifths of them seen only once. The sample was peripheral blood. These receptors all come from a woman in her 30s with primary liver carcinoma and hepatitis B virus infection. CDR3s include the opening cysteine and the closing phenylalanine or tryptophan. D genes are given only for firm matches. Where a row states a size, it is once, few, many or the class of an expanded clone; other rows omit it.

cdr3_aa | cdr3_nt | v_call | d_call | clone_size | j_call
CASRKLAGEETQYF | TGTGCCAGTCGAAAACTAGCGGGAGAGGAGACCCAGTACTTC | TRBV6-2/TRBV6-3 | TRBD2 | many | TRBJ2-5
CASSFRAGLSYEQYF | TGTGCCAGCAGCTTTCGGGCAGGTCTTTCCTACGAGCAGTACTTC | TRBV7-9 | . | . | TRBJ2-7
CSVADSMNTGELFF | TGCAGCGTTGCCGACTCTATGAACACCGGGGAGCTGTTTTTT | TRBV29-1 | . | . | TRBJ2-2
CASSQDFWQGREKLFF | TGCGCCAGCAGCCAAGATTTTTGGCAGGGCCGAGAAAAACTGTTTTTT | TRBV4-3 | . | many | TRBJ1-4
CASSSLPLTGELFF | TGTGCCAGCAGTTCCTTACCGCTCACCGGGGAGCTGTTTTTT | TRBV6-2/TRBV6-3 | . | few | TRBJ2-2
CASSSTDRVGVGPGELFF | TGTGCCAGCAGCTCCACGGATAGGGTAGGGGTTGGACCCGGGGAGCTGTTTTTT | TRBV11-1 | . | . | TRBJ2-2
CASSLAGLRSYEQYF | TGTGCCAGCAGCTTAGCGGGTCTTCGCTCCTACGAGCAGTACTTC | TRBV11-2 | . | many | TRBJ2-7
CSVAPGTVGNIQYF | TGCAGCGTCGCACCTGGGACGGTTGGAAACATTCAGTACTTC | TRBV29-1 | . | many | TRBJ2-4
CASSRSGQKNTEAFF | TGCGCCAGCAGCCGTTCGGGACAAAAGAACACTGAAGCTTTCTTT | TRBV4-1 | . | . | TRBJ1-1
CVSSQGLTGGGSEQFF | TGTGTCAGCAGCCAGGGACTAACGGGAGGGGGCAGTGAGCAGTTCTTC | TRBV4-2 | . | . | TRBJ2-1
CASSSSPGGASF | TGTGCCAGCAGCTCATCCCCCGGAGGGGCTTCCTTT | TRBV11-2 | . | . | TRBJ1-1
CTWSWGTGELFF | TGTACCTGGAGTTGGGGCACCGGGGAGCTGTTTTTT | TRBV30 | . | . | TRBJ2-2
CASSLARMSASPLHF | TGTGCCAGCAGTTTAGCGCGGATGTCGGCTTCACCTCTCCACTTT | TRBV12-3/TRBV12-4 | . | . | TRBJ1-6
CASSSRGRNSGSISYNEQFF | TGTGCCAGCAGTTCCAGGGGGCGAAATAGCGGGAGCATCTCCTACAATGAGCAGTTCTTC | TRBV12-3/TRBV12-4 | . | . | TRBJ2-1
CASMKRDSYNEQFF | TGCGCCAGTATGAAGCGGGACTCCTACAATGAGCAGTTCTTC | TRBV10-2 | TRBD2 | . | TRBJ2-1
CASGTQRTLYIEQFF | TGTGCCAGCGGCACACAGCGGACACTTTACATTGAGCAGTTCTTC | TRBV13 | . | . | TRBJ2-1
CASSPSGADNSPLHF | TGTGCCAGCTCACCATCCGGGGCGGACAATTCACCCCTCCACTTT | TRBV18 | . | . | TRBJ1-6
CAIIGRGNQPQHF | TGTGCCATCATCGGACGCGGAAATCAGCCCCAGCATTTT | TRBV28 | . | once | TRBJ1-5
CASSLGVSANTGELFF | TGTGCCAGCAGCTTAGGCGTCAGTGCGAACACCGGGGAGCTGTTTTTT | TRBV7-9 | . | . | TRBJ2-2
CASTTLDTLSGANVLTF | TGTGCCAGCACTACCCTGGACACCCTGTCTGGGGCCAACGTCCTGACTTTC | TRBV11-3 | . | once | TRBJ2-6
CVSSPTGSYNEQFF | TGTGTCAGTAGTCCGACAGGCTCCTACAATGAGCAGTTCTTC | TRBV12-3/TRBV12-4 | . | . | TRBJ2-1
CASSWAGSYNEQFF | TGTGCCAGCAGCTGGGCAGGTTCCTACAATGAGCAGTTCTTC | TRBV7-8 | . | few | TRBJ2-1
CASSLGLNNEQCF | TGTGCCAGCAGTCTCGGACTGAACAATGAGCAGTGCTTC | TRBV2 | . | . | TRBJ2-1
CASSYSRSLADTQYF | TGTGCCAGCAGTTACTCCCGTAGCTTGGCAGATACGCAGTATTTT | TRBV6-5 | . | . | TRBJ2-3
CASSSPGAGDGNEQFF | TGTGCCAGCAGTTCCCCCGGAGCAGGGGACGGGAATGAGCAGTTCTTC | TRBV6-5 | . | few | TRBJ2-1
CASSVDGGYGYTF | TGTGCCAGCAGTGTAGACGGAGGATATGGCTACACCTTC | TRBV6-1 | . | few | TRBJ1-2
CASSQGWAGGDEQYF | TGTGCCAGCAGCCAAGGATGGGCGGGAGGCGACGAGCAGTACTTC | TRBV4-2 | TRBD2 | many | TRBJ2-7
CASSRGGRTGGSPGELFF | TGCGCCAGCAGCCGAGGCGGACGGACGGGAGGATCCCCCGGGGAGCTGTTTTTT | TRBV4-3 | TRBD2 | . | TRBJ2-2
CASSFRQYKVTEAFF | TGTGCCAGCAGTTTTCGACAGTATAAAGTCACCGAAGCTTTCTTT | TRBV28 | . | . | TRBJ1-1
CASNLGSSYEQYF | TGTGCCAGCAACTTAGGCTCAAGCTACGAGCAGTACTTC | TRBV11-2 | . | . | TRBJ2-7
CSSRRGTDTQYF | TGCAGCTCTCGAAGGGGCACAGATACGCAGTATTTT | TRBV29-1 | . | many | TRBJ2-3
CASSPEAAGVLDTQYF | TGTGCCAGCAGCCCAGAGGCAGCGGGAGTGTTAGATACGCAGTATTTT | TRBV6-4 | TRBD2 | . | TRBJ2-3
CASSPQPGLASSYNEQFF | TGTGCCAGTAGCCCACAGCCGGGACTAGCTTCCTCCTACAATGAGCAGTTCTTC | TRBV14 | TRBD2 | few | TRBJ2-1
CASSDRVPNTGELFF | TGCGCCAGCAGCGACAGGGTCCCGAACACCGGGGAGCTGTTTTTT | TRBV5-1 | TRBD1 | . | TRBJ2-2
CAGSLRTGGNQPQHF | TGTGCCGGCAGTTTACGGACAGGGGGCAATCAGCCCCAGCATTTT | TRBV28 | TRBD1 | . | TRBJ1-5
CASRGWDTDTGELFF | TGTGCCAGCCGTGGGTGGGACACAGACACCGGGGAGCTGTTTTTT | TRBV12-3/TRBV12-4 | . | . | TRBJ2-2
CASSGTIRRAGSEQYF | TGTGCCAGCAGTGGAACGATTAGGAGAGCTGGGTCCGAGCAGTACTTC | TRBV6-1 | . | . | TRBJ2-7
CASSLIPLGQPNYGYTF | TGTGCCAGCAGCCTAATCCCATTGGGACAGCCAAACTATGGCTACACCTTC | TRBV7-8 | TRBD1 | . | TRBJ1-2
CASSYSSRTAITEAFF | TGTGCCAGCAGTTACTCTTCGAGGACAGCCATAACTGAAGCTTTCTTT | TRBV6-2/TRBV6-3 | . | . | TRBJ1-1
CASSTRDRGLKRWSNTEAFF | TGTGCCAGCAGCACTCGGGACAGGGGGCTCAAGAGGTGGAGTAACACTGAAGCTTTCTTT | TRBV11-2 | TRBD1 | once | TRBJ1-1
CASSLGTGAWEQYF | TGTGCCAGCAGCTTGGGGACTGGAGCGTGGGAGCAGTACTTC | TRBV5-4 | . | . | TRBJ2-7
CASSGEGLVGLSYNEQFF | TGCGCCAGCAGTGGGGAGGGACTAGTGGGTCTTTCCTACAATGAGCAGTTCTTC | TRBV10-2 | TRBD2 | . | TRBJ2-1
CASSLGQARKQFF | TGTGCCAGCAGCTTAGGGCAGGCCCGAAAGCAGTTCTTC | TRBV11-2 | . | many | TRBJ2-1
CAWSVINNSPLHF | TGTGCCTGGAGTGTAATAAATAATTCACCCCTCCACTTT | TRBV30 | . | . | TRBJ1-6
CVSSPGTSGSGTGELFF | TGTGTCAGCAGCCCCGGGACTAGCGGGAGTGGTACCGGGGAACTGTTTTTT | TRBV11-3 | TRBD2 | once | TRBJ2-2
CASSERVHSSDSLFF | TGTGCCAGCAGTGAAAGGGTGCACTCTTCGGATTCACTGTTTTTT | TRBV6-1 | . | many | TRBJ1-4
CASSYVRRNTEAFF | TGTGCCAGCAGTTACGTTAGAAGAAACACTGAAGCTTTCTTT | TRBV6-2/TRBV6-3 | . | . | TRBJ1-1
CASAGFTDTQYF | TGCGCCAGTGCAGGGTTCACAGATACGCAGTATTTT | TRBV4-1 | . | few | TRBJ2-3
CASSLPLNIDAQYF | TGTGCCAGCAGTTTACCCCTCAACATAGATGCGCAGTATTTT | TRBV12-3/TRBV12-4 | . | . | TRBJ2-3
CASRTALTRNYEQYF | TGTGCCAGCAGGACGGCACTCACTCGGAATTACGAGCAGTACTTC | TRBV28 | . | few | TRBJ2-7
CASSPGSGRETQYF | TGTGCCAGCTCACCCGGGAGCGGAAGGGAGACCCAGTACTTC | TRBV18 | . | . | TRBJ2-5
CASSQENPPSPLHF | TGTGCCAGCAGCCAAGAGAACCCCCCTTCACCCCTCCACTTT | TRBV4-2 | . | many | TRBJ1-6
CASSLDRTYEQYF | TGTGCCAGCAGTTTGGACAGGACCTACGAGCAGTACTTC | TRBV12-3/TRBV12-4 | TRBD1 | . | TRBJ2-7
CVSSLAWGNQPQHF | TGTGTCAGCAGCTTAGCATGGGGGAATCAGCCCCAGCATTTT | TRBV11-2 | . | . | TRBJ1-5
CASSQGLTGDFDTQYF | TGTGCCAGCAGCCAGGGGCTAACTGGTGACTTTGATACGCAGTATTTT | TRBV4-2 | . | . | TRBJ2-3
CASSLNGKQYF | TGTGCAAGCAGCTTGAACGGCAAGCAATACTTC | TRBV11-2 | . | once | TRBJ2-7
CAIRVIAGDTGELFF | TGTGCCATCAGAGTAATAGCGGGAGACACCGGGGAGCTGTTTTTT | TRBV12-3/TRBV12-4 | TRBD2 | once | TRBJ2-2